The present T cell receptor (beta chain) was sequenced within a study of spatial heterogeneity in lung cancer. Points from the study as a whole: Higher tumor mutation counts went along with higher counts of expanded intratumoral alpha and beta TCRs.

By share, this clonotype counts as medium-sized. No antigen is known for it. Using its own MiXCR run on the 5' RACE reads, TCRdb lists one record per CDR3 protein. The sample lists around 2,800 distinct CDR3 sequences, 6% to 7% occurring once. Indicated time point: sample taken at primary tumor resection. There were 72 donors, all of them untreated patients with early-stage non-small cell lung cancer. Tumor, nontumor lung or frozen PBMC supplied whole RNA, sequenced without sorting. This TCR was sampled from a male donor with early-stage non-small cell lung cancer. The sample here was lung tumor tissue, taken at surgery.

CDR3 coding DNA: TGTGCCAGCAGCTTTGGGCAGGGGTCCGCCCGGGAGCAGTACTTC. Translated, it gives CASSFGQGSAREQYF. This chain joins TRBV11-3 and TRBJ2-7; perhaps TRBD1 as D (6 bases). CDR1 and CDR2 from the germline V gene are SGHNT and YENEEA. This CDR3 comprises 15 residues. V was pared by 3 bases and J by 7 bases, with 19 bases between. The full variable domain, with the rest looked up from reference TRBV11-3 and TRBJ2-7, is EAGVVQSPRYKIIEKKQPVAFWCNPISGHNTLYWYLQNLGQGPELLIRYENEEAVDDSQLPKDRFSAERLKGVDSTLKIQPAELGDSAVYLCASSFGQGSAREQYFGPGTRLTVT.